The 20 T cell receptor beta chains reported below all come from one sample, sequenced in a study of CD8+ T cells in alopecia areata. Sample treatment: oral pan-JAK inhibitor, 5-10 mg twice daily. RNA extraction and reverse transcription yielded cDNA as sequencing template. Clones were read by immunoSEQ multiplex PCR, and TCRdb kept only the in-frame ones, dropping some. The data contain approximately 65,000 clones, around 45% of them singletons. This material consisted of CD8+ T cells sorted from blood, taken at approximately week 36, from a patient treated with tofacitinib. The source is a human donor with alopecia areata.

The gene calls are TRBV11-2 and TRBJ2-1, with D possibly being TRBD1 (5 bases). This CDR3 is built from 16 residues. Looked up from germline, CDR1 is SGHAT and CDR2 is FQNNGV. Trimming removed 3 bases from V and 7 bases from J, with 19 bases in between. CDR3 in amino acids: CASSFRSSGYGNEQFF. For the CDR3, the DNA is TGTGCCAGCAGCTTTCGCAGCTCAGGGTATGGAAATGAGCAGTTCTTC.

The V gene is TRBV29-1, the J gene TRBJ2-1; possibly TRBD1 for D (5 bases). The CDR3 sequence is 12 residues long. V was clipped by 5 bases and J by 9 bases, with 14 bases between them. Germline values: CDR1 SQVTM, CDR2 ANQGSEA. The CDR3 is CSVLLGRGEQFF. The CDR3, as DNA: TGCAGCGTTTTATTAGGTAGGGGTGAGCAGTTCTTC.

This clone was seen a few times. The V call is TRBV7-9, the J call TRBJ2-5; D not resolved. The CDR3 runs to 15 residues. Trimming stripped 0 bases from V and 3 bases from J, with 11 bases between. Germline V gives CDR1 SEHNR, CDR2 FQNEAQ (reference sequence). The CDR3 sequence: CASSLALGEEETQYF. The CDR3 nucleotides read TGTGCCAGCAGCTTAGCGCTTGGGGAAGAAGAGACCCAGTACTTC.

The J gene is TRBJ2-3, the V gene TRBV6-4, with no clear D. Germline CDR1 and CDR2: MRHNA and SNTAGT. The CDR3 consists of 13 residues. V was trimmed by 9 bases and J by 2 bases, leaving 12 bases between them. The DNA of the CDR3 is TGTGCCAGAAGAAGTTTTCACACAGATACGCAGTATTTT. Protein sequence: CARRSFHTDTQYF.

This sequence joins TRBV29-1 and TRBJ1-1; D not certain. V was pared by 4 bases and J by 4 bases, with 7 bases between. Per the germline V gene, CDR1 is SQVTM and CDR2 is ANQGSEA. The CDR3 covers 11 residues. The CDR3 region has the DNA TGCAGCGTTGTACCCCCCACTGAAGCTTTCTTT. It is translated as CSVVPPTEAFF.

The rearrangement uses TRBV19 and TRBJ2-4; the match to TRBD1 covers 8 bases. The V segment lost 8 bases and the J segment 3 bases; nucleotides outside the gene matches: 3. The CDR3 is 13 residues long. CDR1 is LNHDA, CDR2 SQIVND, per germline (reference sequence). This chain's CDR3 is CASSGQDKNIQYF. CDR3 coding DNA: TGTGCCAGTTCGGGACAGGACAAAAACATTCAGTACTTC.

This chain links TRBV27 with TRBJ2-7, with TRBD1 identical over 7 bases. Trimming took 2 bases from V and 3 from J; bases not matched to a gene: 7. The germline CDR1 and CDR2 sequences are MNHEY and SMNVEV (reference sequence). This CDR3 spans 15 amino acids. The chain's CDR3 is CASSLKAGGDYEQYF. CDR3 coding DNA: TGTGCCAGCAGTTTAAAGGCAGGGGGAGACTACGAGCAGTACTTC.

The table lists this clone with a few counts. The genes are TRBV5-4 and TRBJ2-5; no clear D gene. Germline CDR1 is SGHNT and CDR2 is YYREEE (reference sequence). This CDR3 has 13 residues. V was shortened by 3 bases and J by 5 bases, with 11 bases between the two germline ends. The CDR3 is CASSSEGLETQYF. Written as DNA, the CDR3 is TGTGCCAGCAGCTCAGAAGGGTTGGAGACCCAGTACTTC.

This chain uses TRBV15 with TRBJ2-5; D unclear. V was cut by 0 bases and J by 0 bases, with 8 bases left in between. CDR1 and CDR2 (germline): LNHNV, YYDKDF (reference sequence). The CDR3 spans 15 residues. CDR3 in DNA: TGTGCCACCAGCAGAGATATGGCGTACCAAGAGACCCAGTACTTC. Its protein is CATSRDMAYQETQYF.

This clone was found a few times. The rearrangement joins TRBV4-1 to TRBJ2-7; 10 positions match TRBD2. Looked up from germline, CDR1 is MGHRA and CDR2 is YSYEKL. The V gene end was trimmed by 1 base and the J gene end by 6 bases; junction bases not matched to a gene: 6. This CDR3 is 15 amino acids long. Here the CDR3 DNA reads TGCGCCAGCAGCCAAGCTCTAGCGGGAGTCCCCGAGCAGTACTTC. Its translation: CASSQALAGVPEQYF.

V gene TRBV5-1 combines with J gene TRBJ2-4, with TRBD2 matching 7 bases. Trimming removed 0 bases from V and 0 bases from J; junction bases left unmatched: 0. The CDR3 covers 15 residues. The germline V gene encodes CDR1 SGHRS and CDR2 YFSETQ. CDR3 DNA: TGCGCCAGCAGCTTGGTAGCGGGAGCCAAAAACATTCAGTACTTC. It specifies CASSLVAGAKNIQYF.

The chain uses TRBV27 and TRBJ1-2; TRBD1 might be the D (6 bases). Trimming stripped 5 bases from V and 2 bases from J, with 12 bases between. This CDR3 comprises 14 residues. Germline V gene sequence: CDR1 MNHEY, CDR2 SMNVEV (reference sequence). The CDR3 spells CASSPTGTNYGYTF. CDR3 DNA: TGTGCCAGCAGTCCCACAGGGACGAACTATGGCTACACCTTC.

This clone has just a few counts. This rearrangement joins TRBV2 to TRBJ2-7, with D possibly matching TRBD1 (6 bases). Germline assignment: CDR1 SNHLY and CDR2 FYNNEI. The length of the CDR3 is 16 residues. Trimming stripped 7 bases from V and 4 bases from J, with 23 bases between. The CDR3 bases are TGTGCCAGCACCGAAAAGGTTGGACAGACAGGTTACGAGCAGTACTTC. This sequence encodes CASTEKVGQTGYEQYF.

This chain links TRBV29-1 with TRBJ1-4, with 9 bases aligning to TRBD1. Germline values: CDR1 SQVTM, CDR2 ANQGSEA. V shed 7 bases and J 6 bases; nucleotides not matched to a gene: 12. The CDR3 has 15 residues. The CDR3 sequence: CSATHGTGLDEKLFF. CDR3 DNA sequence: TGCAGCGCTACCCATGGGACAGGGCTAGATGAAAAACTGTTTTTT.

J is TRBJ2-1 and V is TRBV5-4, with 13 bases lining up with TRBD2. Per the germline V gene, CDR1 is SGHNT and CDR2 is YYREEE (reference sequence). V was clipped by 3 bases and J by 8 bases; unmatched bases: 5. The CDR3 contains 15 residues. DNA for the CDR3: TGTGCCAGCAGCTGGGGACTAGCGGGATCCGATGAGCAGTTCTTC. Its translation: CASSWGLAGSDEQFF.

This clone was counted a few times. The chain links TRBV29-1 to TRBJ2-1; 9 positions match TRBD2. The germline gives CDR1 SQVTM, CDR2 ANQGSEA. V gave up 2 bases and J gave up 9 bases; unmatched junction bases: 14. The CDR3 covers 16 residues. DNA for the CDR3: TGCAGCGTTGAACAGCGTCGGTTTAGCGGGGGTCCTGAGCAGTTCTTC. It is translated as CSVEQRRFSGGPEQFF.

V and J are TRBV4-2 and TRBJ2-1; 7 positions agree with TRBD2. The CDR3 has 14 residues. Germline assignment: CDR1 LGHNA and CDR2 YNFKEQ. Trimming removed 7 bases from V and 1 base from J; junction bases left unmatched: 4. The DNA of the CDR3 is TGTGCCAGCAAAGGCGGGAGTTCCTACAATGAGCAGTTCTTC. This encodes CASKGGSSYNEQFF.

This clone has more than one count but fewer than ten. A single base separates this from a much larger clone, so it may be a read error. The CDR3 DNA follows: TGTGCCAGCAGCTTCGGTAACACTGAAGCTTTCTTT. Encoded protein: CASSFGNTEAFF. The rearrangement uses TRBV7-8 and TRBJ1-1; D is undetermined. Germline CDR1 is SGHVS and CDR2 is FQNEAQ. Deletions cut 3 bases from V and 2 bases from J, with 4 bases between. The CDR3 runs to 12 residues.

This clone was observed a few times. This sequence joins TRBV11-2 and TRBJ2-7; D ambiguous. The length of the CDR3 is 11 residues. Trimming cost V 5 bases and J 2 bases, with 4 bases left between them. Germline V gene data show CDR1 as SGHAT and CDR2 as FQNNGV. The CDR3 region is CASSQAYEQYF. The CDR3 DNA follows: TGTGCCAGCAGCCAAGCCTACGAGCAGTACTTC. Drawing the rest from reference TRBV11-2 and TRBJ2-7, the complete variable domain is EAGVAQSPRYKIIEKRQSVAFWCNPISGHATLYWYQQILGQGPKLLIQFQNNGVVDDSQLPKDRFSAERLKGVDSTLKIQPAKLEDSAVYLCASSQAYEQYFGPGTRLTVT.

V gene TRBV29-1 combines with J gene TRBJ2-7; tentatively, D is TRBD2 (7 bases). V was trimmed by 3 bases and J by 6 bases, leaving 12 bases between them. CDR3 length equals 12 residues. The germline V gene has CDR1 SQVTM and CDR2 ANQGSEA. DNA for the CDR3: TGCAGCGTTGATATGGGGGGGCGCGAGCAGTACTTC. This gives the protein CSVDMGGREQYF.